The entry below describes one T cell receptor beta chain. Its specificity is unknown. Vbeta (60) and Jbeta (13) primers were used in the PCR. The method was immunoSEQ multiplex PCR; TCRdb's version includes in-frame clones alone and lacks a portion of them. The profile covers about 110,000 clones, with 77% appearing a single time and under 5% taken by the ten largest. The data stem from a study of cytomegalovirus exposure and HLA in healthy donors. On the study more broadly: Roughly 180 million T cells yielded 100 million or so unique TCR beta sequences in earlier analysis. Study-wide findings and caveats: High specificity and sensitivity for cytomegalovirus status were reported for the classifier. Reportedly, TCR beta sequences accurately predicted HLA-A and HLA-B alleles in most subjects.

In germline, CDR1 is KGHSH, CDR2 LQKENI. The CDR3 length is 17 residues. V was pared by 0 bases and J by 1 base, with 14 bases between. The specimen was PBMCs. The chain has TRBV18 and TRBJ2-3; no definite D call. This receptor was taken from a male donor in good health and CMV-seronegative. CDR3 protein: CASSPPYRFNRTDTQYF. For the CDR3, the DNA is TGTGCCAGCTCACCACCGTATCGGTTCAACCGCACAGATACGCAGTATTTT. The full variable domain, rest sourced from reference TRBV18 and TRBJ2-3, is NAGVMQNPRHLVRRRGQEARLRCSPMKGHSHVYWYRQLPEEGLKFMVYLQKENIIDESGMPKERFSAEFPKEGPSILRIQQVVRGDSAAYFCASSPPYRFNRTDTQYFGPGTRLTVL.